One and the same sample provided the 16 T cell receptor beta chains below, sequenced in a study of blood T cell repertoires in COVID-19. Repertoires were generated with immunoSEQ multiplex PCR, while TCRdb's copy carries only in-frame clones and drops some. The table includes 50,000 to 65,000 clones, about 80% detected once. Sequencing was done on a sample of peripheral blood. These receptor sequences come from a woman in her sixties with acute or convalescent COVID-19.

The genes are TRBV6-5 and TRBJ1-6; D unclear. Trimming stripped 3 bases from V and 7 bases from J, with 4 bases between. Germline CDR1 reads MNHEY; CDR2 reads SVGAGI. CDR3 length equals 12 residues. The DNA for the CDR3 is TGTGCCAGCAGTTATAGCAATTCACCCCTCCACTTT. This sequence encodes CASSYSNSPLHF.

The V call is TRBV7-2, the J call TRBJ2-2; maybe TRBD1 (6 bases). CDR1 is SGHTA, CDR2 FQGNSA, per germline. The CDR3 is 14 residues long. Trimming took off 4 bases at V and 1 base at J, with 7 bases between the two ends. This CDR3 reads CASSWDKNTGELFF. The CDR3 DNA reads TGTGCCAGCAGCTGGGACAAGAACACCGGGGAGCTGTTTTTT.

The chain uses TRBV28 and TRBJ1-2, with a weak D call TRBD1 (5 bases). The CDR3 runs to 13 residues. Germline-derived CDR1 and CDR2 are MDHEN and SYDVKM. Trimming stripped 8 bases from V and 8 bases from J, with 18 bases between. For the CDR3, the DNA is TGTGCCAGCTGTGGGGAAGGGGCAGGGGGCTACACCTTC. This encodes CASCGEGAGGYTF.

This clone was observed once. The V and J genes are TRBV7-8 and TRBJ1-4; unclear D gene. Trimming stripped 5 bases from V and 5 bases from J, with 15 bases between. The germline V gene has CDR1 SGHVS and CDR2 FQNEAQ. The CDR3 is 15 residues long. CDR3 bases: TGTGCCAGCAGCCGGGTTCTTGGAGGAAATGAAAAACTGTTTTTT. Encoded protein: CASSRVLGGNEKLFF.

The chain links TRBV7-3 to TRBJ2-3, with TRBD2 identical over 8 bases. Germline V gene sequence: CDR1 SGHTA, CDR2 FQGTGA. Losses at the gene ends were 5 bases for V and 2 bases for J; bases not matched to a gene: 9. The CDR3 has 16 amino acids. CDR3 in amino acids: CASSPPGGGTTDTQYF. CDR3 DNA sequence: TGTGCCAGCAGCCCTCCCGGGGGGGGTACCACAGATACGCAGTATTTT.

The chain uses TRBV24-1 and TRBJ2-1, with 12 bases identical to TRBD2. V was clipped by 4 bases and J by 9 bases; unmatched bases: 12. The CDR3 loop spans 17 amino acids. CDR1 and CDR2 (germline): KGHDR, SFDVKD. The CDR3, as DNA: TGTGCCACCAGTGAGGCTAGCGGGGGGGCGGCTTCCGGTGAGCAGTTCTTC. It codes for CATSEASGGAASGEQFF.

The rearrangement joins TRBV11-3 to TRBJ2-1; perhaps TRBD2 as D (6 bases). The germline V gene encodes CDR1 SGHNT and CDR2 YENEEA. Between the trimmed V and J ends, which lost 0 bases and 8 bases, there was a span of 11 bases. This CDR3 is built from 14 residues. CDR3 amino acids: CASSLDSGDYEQFF. CDR3 in DNA: TGTGCCAGCAGCTTAGATTCCGGGGACTATGAGCAGTTCTTC. The whole variable domain, filled in from reference TRBV11-3 and TRBJ2-1, reads EAGVVQSPRYKIIEKKQPVAFWCNPISGHNTLYWYLQNLGQGPELLIRYENEEAVDDSQLPKDRFSAERLKGVDSTLKIQPAELGDSAVYLCASSLDSGDYEQFFGPGTRLTVL.

The chain recombines TRBV19 with TRBJ1-2; 9 nucleotides align to TRBD1. The junction had 5 bases not matched to a gene; V was cut back by 8 bases and J by 4 bases. CDR1 and CDR2 (germline): LNHDA, SQIVND (reference sequence). CDR3 length: 13 amino acids. The CDR3 protein is CASSDRGGYGYTF. In DNA, the CDR3 is TGTGCCAGTTCCGACAGGGGGGGCTATGGCTACACCTTC.

This chain connects TRBV6-5 to TRBJ1-4; perhaps TRBD1 as D (6 bases). The germline V gene has CDR1 MNHEY and CDR2 SVGAGI. Deletions cut 4 bases from V and 2 bases from J, with 14 bases between. CDR3 size: 16 residues. The CDR3 protein is CASSSATGTTNEKLFF. The DNA of the CDR3 is TGTGCCAGCAGTTCCGCCACAGGGACCACTAATGAAAAACTGTTTTTT.

V gene TRBV6-5 combines with J gene TRBJ1-1; the D gene is possibly TRBD1 (5 bases). CDR3 length: 12 residues. Germline V gene sequence: CDR1 MNHEY, CDR2 SVGAGI. With 4 bases removed from V and 5 bases from J, the gap between germline ends came to 8 bases. CDR3 in amino acids: CASSFKGTEAFF. The CDR3, as DNA: TGTGCCAGCAGTTTTAAGGGGACTGAAGCTTTCTTT.

The chain combines TRBV10-3 with TRBJ2-6; D gene ambiguous. The V gene's germline CDR1 is ENHRY and CDR2 SYGVKD. Trimming pared 3 bases from V and 6 bases from J, leaving 9 bases between. The CDR3 covers 14 residues. The CDR3 DNA follows: TGTGCCATCAGTGATTGGCAGAAGGCCAACGTCCTGACTTTC. The encoded protein is CAISDWQKANVLTF.

This clone has a single count. This sequence joins TRBV12-2 and TRBJ1-2; the D call in the table, TRBD1, was not verified against the DNA. TRBV12-2 is deemed a pseudogene. This CDR3 spans 17 amino acids. The CDR3 bases are TGTGCAAGTCGGCTCCGGGACAGGGGGCGCATGAGGCATGGCTACACCTTC. Amino acids: CASRLRDRGRMRHGYTF.

The V gene is TRBV27, the J gene TRBJ2-1; the D is unclear. The CDR3 spans 15 residues. Germline V gene lookup returns CDR1 MNHEY and CDR2 SMNVEV (reference sequence). With 7 bases removed from V and 0 bases from J, the gap between germline ends came to 13 bases. The CDR3 spells CASNPTTVSYNEQFF. The CDR3, as DNA: TGTGCCAGCAACCCTACCACAGTCTCCTACAATGAGCAGTTCTTC.

The chain joins TRBV7-2 to TRBJ1-1; 8 nucleotides agree with TRBD1. CDR1 and CDR2 from the germline V gene are SGHTA and FQGNSA. Trimming cost V 2 bases and J 4 bases; bases outside gene matches: 6. The CDR3 is 15 residues long. CDR3 sequence: CASSLSQGAVTEAFF. The CDR3, as DNA: TGTGCCAGCAGCTTAAGTCAGGGGGCCGTCACTGAAGCTTTCTTT.

The chain couples TRBV5-1 to TRBJ1-1; tentative D call: TRBD1 (5 bases). The V and J ends lost 1 base and 0 bases respectively, with 19 bases between them. CDR1 and CDR2 from the germline V gene are SGHRS and YFSETQ. The CDR3 totals 18 residues. Here the CDR3 reads CASSLSSGGVLMNTEAFF. The CDR3 DNA sequence: TGCGCCAGCAGCTTGTCTAGCGGAGGGGTCCTCATGAACACTGAAGCTTTCTTT.

V usage is TRBV6-5 and J usage is TRBJ1-1; D is unclear. This CDR3 region has 13 residues. Trimming shortened V by 5 bases and J by 3 bases, and 10 bases separated the two germline ends. Germline CDR1 is MNHEY and CDR2 is SVGAGI. CDR3 bases: TGTGCCAGCAGTAAATGGGAGGACACTGAAGCTTTCTTT. Translating it yields CASSKWEDTEAFF.